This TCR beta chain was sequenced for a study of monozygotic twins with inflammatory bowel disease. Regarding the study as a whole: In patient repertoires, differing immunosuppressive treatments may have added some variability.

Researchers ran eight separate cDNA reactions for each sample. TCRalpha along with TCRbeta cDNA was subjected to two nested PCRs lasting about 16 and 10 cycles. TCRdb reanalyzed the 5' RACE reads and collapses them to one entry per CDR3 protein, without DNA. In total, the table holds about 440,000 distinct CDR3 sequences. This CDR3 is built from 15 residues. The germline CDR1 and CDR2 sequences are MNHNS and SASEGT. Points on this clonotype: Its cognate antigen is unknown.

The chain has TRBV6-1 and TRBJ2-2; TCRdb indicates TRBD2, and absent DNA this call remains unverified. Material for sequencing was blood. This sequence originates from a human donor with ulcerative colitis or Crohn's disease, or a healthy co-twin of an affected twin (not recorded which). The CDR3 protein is CASRGGRTNTGELFF.